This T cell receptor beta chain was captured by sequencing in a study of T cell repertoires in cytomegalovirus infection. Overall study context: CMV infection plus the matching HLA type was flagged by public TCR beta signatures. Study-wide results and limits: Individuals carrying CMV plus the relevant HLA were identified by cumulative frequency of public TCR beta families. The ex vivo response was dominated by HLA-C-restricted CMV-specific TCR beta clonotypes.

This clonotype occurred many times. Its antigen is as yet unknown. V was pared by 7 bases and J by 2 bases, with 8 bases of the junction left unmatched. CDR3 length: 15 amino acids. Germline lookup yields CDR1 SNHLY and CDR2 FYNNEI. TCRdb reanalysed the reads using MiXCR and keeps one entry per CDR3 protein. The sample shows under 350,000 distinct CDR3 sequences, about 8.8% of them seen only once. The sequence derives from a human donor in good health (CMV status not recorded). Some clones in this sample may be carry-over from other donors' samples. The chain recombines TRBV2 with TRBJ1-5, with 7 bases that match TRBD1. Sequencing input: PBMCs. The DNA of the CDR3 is TGTGCCAGCACTAAAGACAGGGTTCGCAATCAGCCCCAGCATTTT. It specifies CASTKDRVRNQPQHF.